What follows are 18 T cell receptor beta chains derived from one specimen sequenced in a study of response to subunit inactivated influenza vaccine. TCRdb fed the RT-PCR reads into MiXCR, producing one record per CDR3 protein. The data show 150,000 to 200,000 distinct CDR3 sequences, about a tenth seen once. The specimen comprised non-naive T cells sorted from PBMCs, sampled more than 35 days after vaccination. These receptors came from a man aged 50 to 60 who received an inactivated influenza vaccine.

The chain combines TRBV28 with TRBJ2-7; tentatively, D is TRBD1 (6 bases). The CDR3 spans 15 residues. Trimming removed 6 bases at V and 0 bases at J, with 15 bases between. Per germline, CDR1 MDHEN and CDR2 SYDVKM. The CDR3 is CASSPDRSRSYEQYF. CDR3 nucleotides: TGTGCCAGCAGCCCCGACAGGAGTCGCTCCTACGAGCAGTACTTC.

The rearrangement uses TRBV7-9 and TRBJ2-4, with TRBD2 as a possible D gene (6 bases). The germline gives CDR1 SEHNR, CDR2 FQNEAQ (reference sequence). The V end lost 0 bases, the J end lost 0 bases, and 12 bases lay between the germline ends. This CDR3 is built from 17 residues. As DNA, the CDR3 is TGTGCCAGCAGCTTAGCGCCGGGGGTAGGAGCCAAAAACATTCAGTACTTC. Protein product: CASSLAPGVGAKNIQYF.

This clonotype appeared many times. The chain combines TRBV10-3 with TRBJ2-1; perhaps TRBD2 as D (6 bases). Trimming shortened V by 8 bases and J by 8 bases, and 16 bases separated the two germline ends. Germline V CDR1 and CDR2: ENHRY, SYGVKD. CDR3 length: 13 residues. The CDR3 coding sequence is TGTGCCATCGCCGGGGGAGGTTTCGATGAGCAGTTCTTC. This translates into CAIAGGGFDEQFF.

This clonotype occurred a few times. The V and J genes are TRBV4-1 and TRBJ2-1; 7 bases agree with TRBD2. CDR3 length: 16 amino acids. Germline-derived CDR1 and CDR2 are MGHRA and YSYEKL. V lost 0 bases to trimming and J lost 3 bases; unmatched junction nucleotides: 5. CDR3 bases: TGCGCCAGCAGCCAAGATGTGGGGGGGAGCTACAATGAGCAGTTCTTC. This encodes CASSQDVGGSYNEQFF.

The chain joins TRBV4-3 to TRBJ2-7; TRBD2 matches at 8 bases. Germline assignment: CDR1 LGHNA and CDR2 YSLEER. This CDR3 has 16 residues. The trim removed 1 base at V and 3 bases at J, leaving 8 bases unmatched. CDR3 sequence: CASSQAGGKGIYEQYF. In DNA, the CDR3 is TGCGCCAGCAGCCAAGCGGGGGGGAAAGGGATCTACGAGCAGTACTTC.

This clonotype was detected many times. V is TRBV5-1 and J is TRBJ2-1; D is ambiguous. Germline V gene data show CDR1 as SGHRS and CDR2 as YFSETQ. Trimming left V 1 base short and J 0 bases short, with 17 bases between. CDR3 length equals 18 residues. As DNA, the CDR3 is TGCGCCAGCAGCTTGAAAGGGTATGGTACACGCTCCTACAATGAGCAGTTCTTC. Translated, it gives CASSLKGYGTRSYNEQFF.

This clonotype is labeled as medium-sized (0.01 to 0.1%). The V call is TRBV5-1, the J call TRBJ2-2; D unclear. The germline CDR1 and CDR2 sequences are SGHRS and YFSETQ. The V gene lost 4 bases and the J gene lost 3 bases, with 4 bases spanning the gap. This CDR3 has 12 residues. CDR3 sequence: CASSTDTGELFF. CDR3 in DNA: TGCGCCAGCAGCACGGACACCGGGGAGCTGTTTTTT.

There are many counts of this clonotype. V and J are TRBV7-7 and TRBJ2-2, with D hard to call. Germline values: CDR1 SSHAT, CDR2 FNYEAQ (reference sequence). The V end lost 2 bases, the J end lost 0 bases, and 10 bases lay between the germline ends. The CDR3 runs 16 residues. CDR3 bases: TGTGCCAGCAGCTTAAACGGTGGTTCGAACACCGGGGAGCTGTTTTTT. The encoded protein is CASSLNGGSNTGELFF.

In its sample, this clonotype was seen a few times. The V gene is TRBV25-1, the J gene TRBJ1-2, with D maybe TRBD1 (6 bases). The CDR3 runs 13 residues. V was shortened by 9 bases and J by 7 bases, with 18 bases between the two germline ends. CDR1 MGHDK and CDR2 SYGVNS come from the germline V gene. The DNA of the CDR3 is TGTGCCAGTGGACGCAGGGGCGCGAGTGGCTACACCTTC. Its protein is CASGRRGASGYTF.

This clonotype was observed a few times. This chain uses TRBV4-3 with TRBJ2-3; D is ambiguous. Trimming took 0 bases from V and 4 from J, leaving 8 bases between them. Per germline, CDR1 LGHNA and CDR2 YSLEER. The CDR3 totals 14 residues. CDR3 region: CASSQDTLSDTQYF. CDR3 sequence (DNA): TGCGCCAGCAGCCAAGATACCCTCTCAGATACGCAGTATTTT.

The chain has TRBV7-9 and TRBJ1-1, with 8 bases aligning to TRBD1. The CDR3 covers 15 residues. Germline CDR1 reads SEHNR; CDR2 reads FQNEAQ (reference sequence). V trimming: 4 bases; J trimming: 3 bases; junction bases outside the gene matches: 7. As DNA, the CDR3 is TGTGCCAGCAGCTCCGGACAGGGCGGGGACACTGAAGCTTTCTTT. It specifies CASSSGQGGDTEAFF.

This clonotype was found a few times. V and J are TRBV29-1 and TRBJ2-3; perhaps TRBD2 as D (5 bases). This CDR3 region has 13 residues. V lost 3 bases, J lost 1 base, and 8 bases lay in between. The germline V gene has CDR1 SQVTM and CDR2 ANQGSEA. Here the CDR3 reads CSVEDWGTDTQYF. CDR3 nucleotides: TGCAGCGTTGAGGACTGGGGCACAGATACGCAGTATTTT.

This chain joins TRBV6-5 and TRBJ2-5, with D possibly matching TRBD2 (6 bases). Between the trimmed V and J ends, which lost 1 base and 5 bases, there was a span of 11 bases. Germline-derived CDR1 and CDR2 are MNHEY and SVGAGI. This CDR3 has 14 residues. The DNA for the CDR3 is TGTGCCAGCAGTTACTTAGAGGGGAGGGAGACCCAGTACTTC. Protein sequence: CASSYLEGRETQYF.

This clonotype was recorded at least ten times. The V and J genes are TRBV5-1 and TRBJ1-2; weak D call: TRBD1 (5 bases). This CDR3 has 15 residues. CDR1 is SGHRS and CDR2 is YFSETQ in the germline V gene. Trimming removed 0 bases from V and 8 bases from J, with 17 bases in between. Here the CDR3 DNA reads TGCGCCAGCAGCTTGGAGCTTCCAGGGCATCGAGGCTACACCTTC. Translation: CASSLELPGHRGYTF.

Many counts were recorded for this clonotype. This chain uses TRBV4-1 with TRBJ1-3; D call uncertain. CDR3 length: 18 residues. Germline CDR1 reads MGHRA; CDR2 reads YSYEKL. The V gene lost 4 bases and the J gene lost 0 bases, with 19 bases spanning the gap. CDR3 bases: TGCGCCAGCAGCCCCTCCCACCTTCTTCGGCTCTCTGGAAACACCATATATTTT. Translation: CASSPSHLLRLSGNTIYF.

This clonotype showed up just a few times. The chain recombines TRBV5-1 with TRBJ2-1; TRBD2 agrees at 7 bases. Germline CDR1 reads SGHRS; CDR2 reads YFSETQ. The CDR3 has 15 residues. V was clipped by 4 bases and J by 5 bases; unmatched bases: 9. The CDR3 loop is CASSPGRAINNEQFF. The CDR3 nucleotides are TGCGCCAGCAGCCCGGGGAGGGCCATTAACAATGAGCAGTTCTTC.

The V and J genes are TRBV7-6 and TRBJ2-3; D may be TRBD2 (6 bases). V was trimmed by 5 bases and J by 7 bases, leaving 13 bases between them. This CDR3 comprises 13 residues. Per germline, CDR1 SGHVS and CDR2 FNYEAQ. The CDR3: CASSPSAGNTQYF. CDR3 DNA sequence: TGTGCCAGCAGCCCTAGCGCGGGGAATACGCAGTATTTT.

The chain recombines TRBV11-2 with TRBJ2-6; D not certain. V was pared by 1 base and J by 0 bases, with 13 bases between. CDR3 length equals 18 residues. From germline, CDR1 is SGHAT and CDR2 FQNNGV. CDR3 protein: CASSLGARPSSGANVLTF. In DNA, the CDR3 is TGTGCCAGCAGCTTAGGGGCTAGACCCTCCTCTGGGGCCAACGTCCTGACTTTC.